The 28 T cell receptor beta chains in this list originate from one sample, sequenced in a study of Graves' ophthalmopathy and Graves' hyperthyroidism. Amplification from RNA transcripts yielded the TCR beta CDR3 regions. An initial RT-PCR round employing HTBI primers preceded a second-round multiplex PCR. In TCRdb, the multiplex PCR reads were re-called with MiXCR into one record per CDR3 protein. The sample shows about 620,000 distinct CDR3 sequences, about 20% of them seen only once. The sequenced sample was peripheral blood. The receptors were sampled from a woman under 30 with stable Graves' hyperthyroidism. Some clones in this sample may be carry-over from other donors' samples.

This chain uses TRBV4-1 with TRBJ1-5; 7 bases are shared with TRBD1. Germline trimming cut 4 bases from V and 5 bases from J; bases unmatched to any gene: 11. The CDR3 consists of 16 residues. Germline V gene data show CDR1 as MGHRA and CDR2 as YSYEKL. The CDR3 sequence is CASSLTRGTGDQPQHF. The DNA of the CDR3 is TGCGCCAGCAGCCTGACAAGGGGCACAGGGGATCAGCCCCAGCATTTT.

This clonotype has a handful of counts. The chain couples TRBV20-1 to TRBJ2-5; 7 nucleotides match TRBD2. CDR3 length: 14 amino acids. Germline CDR1 and CDR2: DFQATT and SNEGSKA (reference sequence). The V gene end was trimmed by 5 bases and the J gene end by 1 base; junction bases not matched to a gene: 7. DNA for the CDR3: TGCAGTGCTGGAAGCGGGGCGGGCCAAGAGACCCAGTACTTC. Its translation: CSAGSGAGQETQYF.

This clonotype was seen ten or more times. V is TRBV6-1 and J is TRBJ2-7, with D maybe TRBD2 (6 bases). CDR3 length: 14 residues. The germline CDR1 and CDR2 sequences are MNHNS and SASEGT. Deletions cut 5 bases from V and 3 bases from J, with 14 bases between. In nucleotides, the CDR3 is TGTGCCAGCAGTCGAGAGACGGGAGTCTACGAGCAGTACTTC. Translated: CASSRETGVYEQYF.

This clonotype was observed at least ten times. The V gene is TRBV18, the J gene TRBJ2-7, with a weak D call TRBD1 (6 bases). The CDR3 loop spans 13 amino acids. V shed 8 bases and J shed 1 base, with 12 bases lying between them. Germline V lookup: CDR1 KGHSH, CDR2 LQKENI. The CDR3 region has the DNA TGTGCCAGCAGCCCTGGACAGTCCTACGAGCAGTACTTC. Translation: CASSPGQSYEQYF.

This clonotype was counted ten times or more. The J gene is TRBJ2-7, the V gene TRBV5-1; 11 bases match TRBD1. This CDR3 comprises 15 residues. Germline values: CDR1 SGHRS, CDR2 YFSETQ. V lost 4 bases and J lost 3; bases outside the gene matches: 6. The DNA for the CDR3 is TGCGCCAGCAGCGTGGACAGGGGGCTGAACTACGAGCAGTACTTC. Protein sequence: CASSVDRGLNYEQYF.

V usage is TRBV4-1 and J usage is TRBJ2-2, with a weak D call TRBD2 (5 bases). From germline, CDR1 is MGHRA and CDR2 YSYEKL. The V end was cut by 0 bases, the J end by 6 bases, with 14 bases between. This CDR3 is 16 amino acids long. The CDR3 DNA follows: TGCGCCAGCAGCCAAGATCCGGGGTTGGTTGCCGGGGAGCTGTTTTTT. Protein: CASSQDPGLVAGELFF.

The sample holds many counts of this clonotype. This sequence joins TRBV9 and TRBJ2-3; a possible D gene is TRBD1 (5 bases). The CDR3 has 14 residues. V was pared by 2 bases and J by 2 bases, with 9 bases between. Germline V gene lookup returns CDR1 SGDLS and CDR2 YYNGEE. Written as DNA, the CDR3 is TGTGCCAGCAGCGTTCGACAGAACACAGATACGCAGTATTTT. Its translation: CASSVRQNTDTQYF.

The chain couples TRBV28 to TRBJ2-5; 8 bases align to TRBD1. This CDR3 has 15 amino acids. V shed 4 bases and J 4 bases; nucleotides not matched to a gene: 8. Germline V gene sequence: CDR1 MDHEN, CDR2 SYDVKM. The CDR3 nucleotides are TGTGCCAGCAGTTCCCGACAGGGGAGGCCAGAGACCCAGTACTTC. Amino acid sequence: CASSSRQGRPETQYF. Combining the CDR3 with reference TRBV28 and TRBJ2-5 gives the whole variable domain DVKVTQSSRYLVKRTGEKVFLECVQDMDHENMFWYRQDPGLGLRLIYFSYDVKMKEKGDIPEGYSVSREKKERFSLILESASTNQTSMYLCASSSRQGRPETQYFGPGTRLLVL.

This clonotype was recorded many times. V and J are TRBV12-3 or TRBV12-4 and TRBJ2-6; 12 bases are shared with TRBD2. The J segment lost 0 bases and the V segment lost 3 bases, leaving 6 bases of the junction unmatched. This CDR3 comprises 19 residues. This chain's CDR3 is CASSFPPSGGASGANVLTF. In nucleotides, the CDR3 is TGTGCCAGCAGTTTCCCTCCTAGCGGGGGGGCCTCTGGGGCCAACGTCCTGACTTTC.

This clonotype was counted ten times or more. The rearrangement joins TRBV27 to TRBJ1-2; the D is unclear. Germline CDR1 and CDR2: MNHEY and SMNVEV (reference sequence). V was pared by 5 bases and J by 3 bases, with 16 bases between. CDR3 length: 15 amino acids. The CDR3: CASSISAGLYYGYTF. CDR3 DNA sequence: TGTGCCAGCAGTATCTCGGCGGGGTTATACTATGGCTACACCTTC.

This clonotype was seen ten or more times. The chain carries TRBV18 and TRBJ1-2, with unresolved D. The CDR3 runs 14 residues. V shed 2 bases and J shed 8 bases, with 15 bases lying between them. Germline V gives CDR1 KGHSH, CDR2 LQKENI. The CDR3 sequence is CASSPDAGGYGYTF. The DNA of the CDR3 is TGTGCCAGCTCACCAGATGCGGGTGGTTACGGCTACACCTTC.

Ten or more counts support this clonotype. The V call is TRBV12-3 or TRBV12-4, the J call TRBJ1-1; D gene unclear. V was pared by 6 bases and J by 4 bases, with 15 bases between. The CDR3 length is 14 residues. The DNA for the CDR3 is TGTGCCAGCAGACTTAGACCCTTGGGCACTGAAGCTTTCTTT. Its translation is CASRLRPLGTEAFF.

The table lists this clonotype with many counts. The rearrangement uses TRBV20-1 and TRBJ2-6; unclear D gene. The V end lost 0 bases, the J end lost 1 base, and 10 bases lay between the germline ends. Germline-derived CDR1 and CDR2 are DFQATT and SNEGSKA (reference sequence). This CDR3 contains 16 residues. CDR3 bases: TGCAGTGCTAGAGAGTCTCGACCGTCTGGGGCCAACGTCCTGACTTTC. This gives the protein CSARESRPSGANVLTF.

This clonotype has a count of ten or more. The chain is built from TRBV3-1 and TRBJ2-4, with D maybe TRBD1 (5 bases). CDR3 length: 14 amino acids. Trimming stripped 1 base from V and 8 bases from J, with 12 bases between. Germline CDR1 is LGHDT and CDR2 is YNNKEL (reference sequence). Here the CDR3 reads CASSQAKGVHIQYF. The CDR3 DNA is TGTGCCAGCAGCCAAGCGAAAGGGGTGCACATTCAGTACTTC.

This clonotype was found many times. The chain is built from TRBV28 and TRBJ1-2, with a possible D match to TRBD1 (6 bases). V lost 7 bases, J lost 3 bases, and 18 bases lay in between. The CDR3 consists of 15 residues. CDR1 and CDR2 (germline): MDHEN, SYDVKM. CDR3 bases: TGTGCCAGCACCTTCGGGACAATTAAGGACTATGGCTACACCTTC. Translated: CASTFGTIKDYGYTF.

This chain joins TRBV4-2 and TRBJ1-2, with D unclear. Germline CDR1 reads LGHNA; CDR2 reads YNFKEQ. This CDR3 has 14 amino acids. Trimming removed 1 base at V and 4 bases at J, with 10 bases between. The CDR3 loop is CASSQAPSSYGYTF. CDR3 bases: TGTGCCAGCAGCCAAGCCCCTTCCAGCTATGGCTACACCTTC.

V gene TRBV2 combines with J gene TRBJ1-1, with no clear D. The CDR3 runs 14 residues. Germline V gene data show CDR1 as SNHLY and CDR2 as FYNNEI. V gave up 3 bases and J gave up 1 base, with 9 bases separating them. The CDR3 DNA sequence: TGTGCCAGCAGTGAGAGATGGTCGAACACTGAAGCTTTCTTT. It is translated as CASSERWSNTEAFF.

Many counts were recorded for this clonotype. The CDR3 here is CASSFRDGLNTEAFF. CDR3 nucleotides: TGTGCCAGCAGCTTCAGGGACGGATTGAACACTGAAGCTTTCTTT. The chain joins TRBV7-9 to TRBJ1-1; the D gene is possibly TRBD1 (5 bases). V lost 3 bases, J lost 0 bases, and 11 bases lay in between. CDR3 length equals 15 residues. The germline gives CDR1 SEHNR, CDR2 FQNEAQ (reference sequence).

This clonotype has ten or more counts. The V call is TRBV28, the J call TRBJ2-2, with D hard to call. The V gene's germline CDR1 is MDHEN and CDR2 SYDVKM. The CDR3 runs 13 residues. Trimming stripped 5 bases from V and 4 bases from J, with 8 bases between. In nucleotides, the CDR3 is TGTGCCAGCAGTAGACCTACCACCGGGGAGCTGTTTTTT. Translating gives CASSRPTTGELFF. Full variable domain (outside the CDR3, taken from reference TRBV28 and TRBJ2-2): DVKVTQSSRYLVKRTGEKVFLECVQDMDHENMFWYRQDPGLGLRLIYFSYDVKMKEKGDIPEGYSVSREKKERFSLILESASTNQTSMYLCASSRPTTGELFFGEGSRLTVL.

There are many counts of this clonotype. The rearrangement joins TRBV12-3 or TRBV12-4 to TRBJ1-2; D is perhaps TRBD1 (6 bases). V lost 6 bases to trimming and J lost 2 bases, with 13 bases between them. The CDR3 length is 14 residues. This CDR3 is CASSSFGGNYGYTF. The CDR3, as DNA: TGTGCCAGCAGCTCCTTCGGGGGCAACTATGGCTACACCTTC.

This chain uses TRBV6-1 with TRBJ2-5, with D possibly matching TRBD1 (6 bases). CDR1 is MNHNS and CDR2 is SASEGT in the germline V gene. Deletions cut 2 bases from V and 5 bases from J, with 18 bases between. The CDR3 loop spans 16 amino acids. DNA for the CDR3: TGTGCCAGCAGTGAATGGTGGGACACCCAGGAGGAGACCCAGTACTTC. The encoded protein is CASSEWWDTQEETQYF.

Many counts were recorded for this clonotype. This chain connects TRBV4-2 to TRBJ1-3; TRBD1 might be the D (5 bases). Per the germline V gene, CDR1 is LGHNA and CDR2 is YNFKEQ. The CDR3 loop spans 16 amino acids. V was pared by 0 bases and J by 4 bases, with 13 bases between. CDR3 bases: TGTGCCAGCAGCCAAGATGGGGACGGTGGAGGAAACACCATATATTTT. Protein product: CASSQDGDGGGNTIYF.

This clonotype came up many times. V gene TRBV28 combines with J gene TRBJ2-2, with TRBD2 as a possible D gene (6 bases). CDR3 length equals 14 residues. Germline CDR1 reads MDHEN; CDR2 reads SYDVKM. V was shortened by 8 bases and J by 4 bases, with 14 bases between the two germline ends. This CDR3 reads CASGGGPGTGELFF. In nucleotides, the CDR3 is TGTGCCAGCGGGGGAGGACCAGGCACCGGGGAGCTGTTTTTT.

This clonotype was counted many times. The V call is TRBV5-1, the J call TRBJ2-2; 12 bases fit TRBD2. Germline V lookup: CDR1 SGHRS, CDR2 YFSETQ. This CDR3 spans 16 amino acids. Trimming removed 1 base from V and 3 bases from J; junction bases left unmatched: 1. CDR3 in DNA: TGCGCCAGCAGCTTGACTAGCGGGAGGTACACCGGGGAGCTGTTTTTT. It encodes CASSLTSGRYTGELFF.

This clonotype came up many times. The chain is built from TRBV10-3 and TRBJ2-6, with D unclear. CDR3 length: 14 residues. Germline V lookup: CDR1 ENHRY, CDR2 SYGVKD. V shed 2 bases and J shed 3 bases, with 5 bases lying between them. The CDR3 region is CAISETGGANVLTF. The DNA of the CDR3 is TGTGCCATCAGTGAGACTGGTGGGGCCAACGTCCTGACTTTC.

The rearrangement joins TRBV3-1 to TRBJ1-6; TRBD1 might be the D (5 bases). The germline gives CDR1 LGHDT, CDR2 YNNKEL (reference sequence). V shed 1 base and J shed 5 bases, with 6 bases lying between them. The CDR3 covers 14 residues. This chain's CDR3 is CASSQGTNNSPLHF. The CDR3 nucleotides are TGTGCCAGCAGCCAAGGGACAAATAATTCACCCCTCCACTTT.

Many counts were recorded for this clonotype. J is TRBJ2-6 and V is TRBV12-5, with D possibly called TRBD1 or TRBD2 (5 bases each). Per germline, CDR1 LGHNT and CDR2 FRNRAP. V lost 5 bases and J lost 2, with 7 bases in between. The CDR3 sequence is 14 residues long. The CDR3 DNA sequence: TGTGCTAGTGGTCGAGGGGCTGGGGCCAACGTCCTGACTTTC. It translates to CASGRGAGANVLTF.

This clonotype was counted many times. This chain links TRBV13 with TRBJ1-1; D uncertain. V was pared by 5 bases and J by 3 bases, with 7 bases between. This CDR3 has 12 amino acids. The germline V gene encodes CDR1 PRHDT and CDR2 FYEKMQ (reference sequence). The DNA of the CDR3 is TGTGCCAGCAGCCCCCGTCACACTGAAGCTTTCTTT. Translated, it gives CASSPRHTEAFF.